A selection of T cell receptor beta chains follows, all from one sample in a study of blood T cell repertoires in COVID-19. The repertoire was sequenced with immunoSEQ multiplex PCR; TCRdb's copy has only in-frame clones and lacks some. The repertoire holds about 390,000 clones, with around nine tenths as singletons. The source material was PBMCs or T cells enriched from blood (not recorded which). Receptors originate from a woman in her 50s who had recovered from COVID-19. CDR3s leave out the opening cysteine and the closing phenylalanine or tryptophan. The order of the fields is CDR3 protein, V gene.

ATSARGNNEQF | TRBV24-1
ASSPGLAGGWADTQY | TRBV4-2
ASSSRTGYGYT | TRBV7-2
ASSRRGTGGFEQY | TRBV7-2
ASSFLHGTALYEQY | TRBV19
ASSSRGGEQF | TRBV6-5
ASSLVGGPAKNIQY | TRBV7-2
ASSLRQNTEAF | TRBV7-8
ASSSTGTGGARWGYT | TRBV5-1
ATNEHHTGELF | TRBV12-3/TRBV12-4
ASSYPGQGNYGYT | TRBV6-5
ASSSQPWDRDNTEAF | TRBV28
ASSQSRGDSYNEQF | TRBV4-1
ASSQPVQGAWGYEQY | TRBV4-1
ASSSTGSLTLH | TRBV28